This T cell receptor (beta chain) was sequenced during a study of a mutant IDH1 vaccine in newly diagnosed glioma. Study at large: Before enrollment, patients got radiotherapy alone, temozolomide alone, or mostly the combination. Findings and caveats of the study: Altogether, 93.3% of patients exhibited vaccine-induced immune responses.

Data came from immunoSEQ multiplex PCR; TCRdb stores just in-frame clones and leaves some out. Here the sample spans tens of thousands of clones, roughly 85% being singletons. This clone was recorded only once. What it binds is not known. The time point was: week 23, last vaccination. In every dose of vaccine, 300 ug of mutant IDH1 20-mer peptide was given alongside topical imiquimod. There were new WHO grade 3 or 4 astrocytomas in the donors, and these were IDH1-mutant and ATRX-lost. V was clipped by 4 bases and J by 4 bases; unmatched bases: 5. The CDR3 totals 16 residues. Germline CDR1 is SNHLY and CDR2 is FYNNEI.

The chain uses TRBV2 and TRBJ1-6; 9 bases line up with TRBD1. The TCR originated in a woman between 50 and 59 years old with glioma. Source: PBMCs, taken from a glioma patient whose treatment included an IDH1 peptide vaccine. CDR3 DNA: TGTGCCAGCAGTGCCCTGACAGGGGGGTATAATTCACCCCTCCACTTT. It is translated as CASSALTGGYNSPLHF.